In its sample, the clone carrying this T cell receptor (beta chain) was seen a few times. Its matching antigen is unknown. The iRepertoire nested amplicon-rescue multiplex PCR amplified TCR alpha and beta CDR3s from RNA. One-step reverse transcription and amplification started from approximately 100-400 ng of tissue mRNA or PBMC total RNA. In TCRdb, the multiplex PCR reads were re-called with MiXCR into one record per CDR3 protein. Here the sample spans more than 110,000 distinct CDR3 sequences, more than 35% being singletons. V was cut by 1 base and J by 2 bases, with 12 bases left in between. The CDR3 totals 14 residues. Germline lookup yields CDR1 DFQATT and CDR2 SNEGSKA (reference sequence). This specimen belongs to a study of glioma-infiltrating T cells. General study findings and limits: Tissue and blood shared very few CDR3 sequences.

The chain combines TRBV20-1 with TRBJ2-7, with D uncertain. The receptor comes from a human donor with low-grade glioma or glioblastoma, undergoing nonglioma brain surgery, or in good health (not recorded which). The sequenced sample was glioma tissue, nonneoplastic brain tissue, or PBMCs (not recorded which). CDR3 region: CSARGQISAYEQYF. The DNA for the CDR3 is TGCAGTGCTAGAGGGCAAATATCGGCCTACGAGCAGTACTTC.